These T cell receptor beta chains were read from a single sample in a study of sequential checkpoint blockade in melanoma. Only in-frame clones appear in the TCRdb table, and some are missing; sequencing was by immunoSEQ multiplex PCR. The table shows some 40,000 clones, with approximately 84% occurring only once. The material was CD8+ T cells sorted from blood (inferred from file names), obtained from a patient given nivolumab and ipilimumab in sequence. Source of these receptors: a human donor with melanoma. CDR3s include the opening cysteine and the closing phenylalanine or tryptophan. D genes are given only for firm matches. Size is stated for part of the rows, as once, few or many counts, or as a class when the clone is expanded.

TRBJ2-3 | TRBV27 | - | - | TGTGCCAGCAGGGGCCTTTTTCCCACAGATACGCAGTATTTT | CASRGLFPTDTQYF
TRBJ1-4 | TRBV7-8 | - | - | TGTGCCAGCAGCCCACAGGGTGATGGGTGGTTTGAAAAACTGTTTTTT | CASSPQGDGWFEKLFF
TRBJ2-1 | TRBV4-1 | TRBD2 | - | TGCGCCAGCAGCCAAGATCTTGTAGCGGGGGGTTACAATGAGCAGTTCTTC | CASSQDLVAGGYNEQFF
TRBJ2-1 | TRBV10-1 | - | - | TGCGCCAGCAGTGATCAATTGAATGAGCAGTTCTTC | CASSDQLNEQFF
TRBJ2-2 | TRBV7-6 | - | - | TGTGCCAGCAGCTTCGGGGGCACCGGGGAGCTGTTTTTT | CASSFGGTGELFF
TRBJ1-1 | TRBV7-9 | TRBD1 | few | TGTGCCAGCAGCCGGACAGGGGGGACTGAAGCTTTCTTT | CASSRTGGTEAFF
TRBJ2-5 | TRBV27 | TRBD2 | - | TGTGCCAGCGGGACTAGCGGGACCGGGACCCAGTACTTC | CASGTSGTGTQYF
TRBJ2-7 | TRBV27 | - | - | TGTGCCAGCAGCCCCGGAGCCTCAACGACCTACGAGCAGTACTTC | CASSPGASTTYEQYF
TRBJ2-1 | TRBV6-5 | - | - | TGTGCCAGCAGTTTACAGGGACAACTCTCCTACAATGAGCAGTTCTTC | CASSLQGQLSYNEQFF
TRBJ2-1 | TRBV10-1 | TRBD2 | few | TGCGCCAGCAGCAAGCGGGACGCCTACAATGAGCAGTTCTTC | CASSKRDAYNEQFF
TRBJ1-1 | TRBV7-8 | - | - | TGTGCCGGGGCCCGGGCTCTCGAAGCTTTCTTT | CAGARALEAFF
TRBJ2-7 | TRBV29-1 | - | - | TGCAGCGTTGCTGCAGGGATATCCCACGAGCAGTACTTC | CSVAAGISHEQYF
TRBJ1-3 | TRBV9 | TRBD1 | - | TGTGCCAGCAGCACAGGGGGAGGACAGGGGCATGGAAACACCATATATTTT | CASSTGGGQGHGNTIYF
TRBJ2-7 | TRBV2 | - | - | TGTGCCGGACGGGAGACAGGGAAGCCCTACGAGCAGTACTTC | CAGRETGKPYEQYF
TRBJ2-1 | TRBV27 | TRBD2 | - | TGTGCCAGCAGCTTTACCGGGACTAACTACAATGAGCAGTTCTTC | CASSFTGTNYNEQFF
TRBJ2-1 | TRBV4-1 | - | - | TGCGCCAGCAGCCAAGATTTCACAGGTTCATACAATGAGCAGTTCTTC | CASSQDFTGSYNEQFF
TRBJ2-7 | TRBV6-5 | - | - | TGTGCCAGCAGTTACGGGGGCCCCGAGTCCGAGCAGTACTTC | CASSYGGPESEQYF
TRBJ2-7 | TRBV27 | - | - | TGTGCCAGCAGTCTCGGGGAGACCTACGAGCAGTACTTC | CASSLGETYEQYF
TRBJ2-1 | TRBV19 | - | - | TGTGCCAGTACCGAAGTGGGAGCTTACAATGAGCAGTTCTTC | CASTEVGAYNEQFF
TRBJ2-7 | TRBV4-1 | - | - | TGCGCCAGCAGCCCATCCCTTATCGGGGAGCAGTACTTC | CASSPSLIGEQYF
TRBJ1-5 | TRBV6-1 | TRBD1 | - | TGTGCCAGCAGCACAGGGGGCGATCAGCCCCAGCATTTT | CASSTGGDQPQHF
TRBJ1-4 | TRBV15 | - | - | TGTGCCACCAGCAGAGGGGCAGGTGGTGAAAAACTGTTTTTT | CATSRGAGGEKLFF
TRBJ2-7 | TRBV9 | TRBD1 | - | TGTGCCAGCAGCGTAGGGGACAGGGGATACGAGCAGTACTTC | CASSVGDRGYEQYF
TRBJ1-2 | TRBV6-5 | TRBD1 | - | TGTGCCAGCAGCCATACAGGGGTTCGTACTGATGGCTACACCTTC | CASSHTGVRTDGYTF
TRBJ2-3 | TRBV2 | - | - | TGTGCCAGCAGTGAAGAACAGGGTATGACAGATACGCAGTATTTT | CASSEEQGMTDTQYF
TRBJ1-2 | TRBV5-4 | - | - | TGTGCCAGCAGCTTGGAAACGGGGTATGGCTACACCTTC | CASSLETGYGYTF
TRBJ2-3 | TRBV19 | TRBD1 | - | TGTGCCAGTAGGGACAGGTTTGGCACAGATACGCAGTATTTT | CASRDRFGTDTQYF
TRBJ1-5 | TRBV27 | TRBD1 | - | TGTGCCAGCAGTTTTACAGGGGGCGCGGGACAGCCCCAGCATTTT | CASSFTGGAGQPQHF
TRBJ2-7 | TRBV19 | - | once | TGTGCCAGTAGTATTACGATTTCGCGGGCCTACGAGCAGTACTTC | CASSITISRAYEQYF
TRBJ1-6 | TRBV6-6 | TRBD1 | - | TGTGCCAGCAGTCGGACAGGGCCAAATTCACCCCTCCACTTT | CASSRTGPNSPLHF
TRBJ2-1 | TRBV9 | TRBD1 | - | TGTGCCAGCAGCGTGGGACAGGGTCAGTTCTTC | CASSVGQGQFF
TRBJ1-6 | TRBV5-1 | - | once | TGCGCCAGCAGCTTCGCCCAGGGTAGGGGGTCACCCCTCCACTTT | CASSFAQGRGSPLHF
TRBJ1-1 | TRBV7-9 | - | - | TGTGCCAGCAGCACCTCCGGGGCGGGGATTGAAGCTTTCTTT | CASSTSGAGIEAFF
TRBJ2-7 | TRBV7-9 | TRBD1 | - | TGTGCCAGCAGCTCCCCGCATGGACAGGGTGTCAACGAGCAGTACTTC | CASSSPHGQGVNEQYF
TRBJ2-7 | TRBV5-5 | TRBD1 | - | TGTGCCAGCAGCTTGACAGGGGGTAATTACGAGCAGTACTTC | CASSLTGGNYEQYF